This TCR beta chain was identified during a study of response to subunit inactivated influenza vaccine. Overall study results and limits: Each seasonal influenza vaccination, the authors suggested, recruits few new T cells.

TCRdb called the RT-PCR reads again in MiXCR, with one record for every CDR3 protein. The profile shows some 800,000 distinct CDR3 sequences, around 20% of them singletons. This clonotype was picked up many times. Its antigen is not known. Germline values: CDR1 DFQATT, CDR2 SNEGSKA (reference sequence). The CDR3 is made up of 14 amino acids. Trimming at V came to 2 bases and at J to 10 bases, leaving 8 bases not matched to a gene. This sequence joins TRBV20-1 and TRBJ2-1, with 10 bases identical to TRBD2. The sequenced sample was PBMCs from blood, obtained roughly 5 days after vaccination. The clonotype originates from a man aged 45-65 years who received an inactivated influenza vaccine. The CDR3 sequence: CSARRIAGGREQFF. CDR3 coding DNA: TGCAGTGCTAGACGGATAGCGGGAGGAAGAGAGCAGTTCTTC.